This T cell receptor (beta chain) was identified during a study of T cells in Graves' hyperthyroidism and ophthalmopathy. Study-level information: The blood sample was taken at first diagnosis, before treatment began.

The length of the CDR3 is 14 residues. V lost 0 bases and J lost 6, with 10 bases in between. Germline V CDR1 and CDR2: SGHRS, YFSETQ. This clonotype was observed at least ten times. Antigen specificity is unknown. Overall study findings and caveats: Separation of ophthalmopathy from stable hyperthyroidism was achieved by a 13 V-J model. Model output signaled ophthalmopathy a median about seven months ahead of onset.

Amplification of TCR beta CDR3 regions used RNA as the template. The study used the HTBI primer set for a first-round RT-PCR of the TCR CDR3. TCRdb re-called the multiplex PCR reads with MiXCR, one entry per CDR3 protein. The sample has 500,000 to 750,000 distinct CDR3 sequences; roughly 14% are singletons. J is TRBJ2-1 and V is TRBV5-1; D is ambiguous. This TCR derives from a woman aged 25 to 39 with Graves' hyperthyroidism. The sequenced sample was blood. CDR3 nucleotide sequence: TGCGCCAGCAGCTTGGCTTCCCCCGGCAATGAGCAGTTCTTC. It yields the protein CASSLASPGNEQFF.